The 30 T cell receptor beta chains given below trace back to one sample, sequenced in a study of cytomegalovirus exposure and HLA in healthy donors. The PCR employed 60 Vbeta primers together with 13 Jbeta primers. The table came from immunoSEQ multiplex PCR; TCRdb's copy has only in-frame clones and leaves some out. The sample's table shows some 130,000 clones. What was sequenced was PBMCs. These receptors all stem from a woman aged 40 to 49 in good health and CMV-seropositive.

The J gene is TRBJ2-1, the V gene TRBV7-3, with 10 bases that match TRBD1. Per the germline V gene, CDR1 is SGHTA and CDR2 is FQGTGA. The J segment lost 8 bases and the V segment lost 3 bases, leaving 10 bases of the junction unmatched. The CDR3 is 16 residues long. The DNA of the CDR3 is TGTGCCAGCAGCTTCCTTCCCGGGACAGGGGATCATGAGCAGTTCTTC. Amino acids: CASSFLPGTGDHEQFF.

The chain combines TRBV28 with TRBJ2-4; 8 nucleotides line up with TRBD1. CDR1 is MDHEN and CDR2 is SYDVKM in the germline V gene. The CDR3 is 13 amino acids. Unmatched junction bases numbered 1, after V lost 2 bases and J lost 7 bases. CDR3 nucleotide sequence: TGTGCCAGCAGTTTAGGACAGGGTAACATTCAGTACTTC. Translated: CASSLGQGNIQYF.

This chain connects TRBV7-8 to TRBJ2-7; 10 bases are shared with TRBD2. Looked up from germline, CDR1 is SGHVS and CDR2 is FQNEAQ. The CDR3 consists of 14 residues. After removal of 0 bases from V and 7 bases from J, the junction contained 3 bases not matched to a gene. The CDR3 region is CASSLAAGGREQYF. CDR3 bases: TGTGCCAGCAGCTTAGCAGCGGGAGGGCGGGAGCAGTACTTC.

The CDR3 region has the DNA TGTGCCAGCAGCTTAGGTCTGGATACGCAGTATTTT. It translates to CASSLGLDTQYF. The V call is TRBV7-6, the J call TRBJ2-3, with D unresolved. CDR1 and CDR2 from the germline V gene are SGHVS and FNYEAQ. The CDR3 length is 12 residues. V was clipped by 1 base and J by 6 bases, with 5 bases between them. Together with reference TRBV7-6 and TRBJ2-3, the CDR3 gives the full variable domain: GAGVSQSPRYKVTKRGQDVALRCDPISGHVSLYWYRQALGQGPEFLTYFNYEAQQDKSGLPNDRFSAERPEGSISTLTIQRTEQRDSAMYRCASSLGLDTQYFGPGTRLTVL.

In DNA, the CDR3 is TGTGCCAGCAGCTTACGTCGGGGATCGGGGGAAAAACTGTTTTTT. Protein sequence: CASSLRRGSGEKLFF. The rearrangement uses TRBV7-9 and TRBJ1-4; D is unclear. Germline values: CDR1 SEHNR, CDR2 FQNEAQ (reference sequence). The V gene lost 2 bases and the J gene lost 8 bases, with 15 bases spanning the gap. The CDR3 length is 15 residues.

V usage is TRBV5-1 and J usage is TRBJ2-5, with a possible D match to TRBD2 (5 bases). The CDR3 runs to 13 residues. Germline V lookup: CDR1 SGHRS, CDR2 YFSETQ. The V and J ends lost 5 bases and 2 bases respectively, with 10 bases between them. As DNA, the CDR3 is TGCGCCAGCAGGGAAACGGGGCAAGAGACCCAGTACTTC. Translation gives CASRETGQETQYF.

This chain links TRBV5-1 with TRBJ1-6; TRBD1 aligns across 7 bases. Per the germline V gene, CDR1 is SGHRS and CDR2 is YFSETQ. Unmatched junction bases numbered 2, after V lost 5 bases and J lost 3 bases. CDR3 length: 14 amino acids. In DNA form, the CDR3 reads TGCGCCAGCAGTCGGGACAGCTATAATTCACCCCTCCACTTT. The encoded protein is CASSRDSYNSPLHF.

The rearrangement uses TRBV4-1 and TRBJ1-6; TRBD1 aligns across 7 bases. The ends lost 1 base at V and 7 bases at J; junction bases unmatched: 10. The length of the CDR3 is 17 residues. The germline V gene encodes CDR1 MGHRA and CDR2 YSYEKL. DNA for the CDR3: TGCGCCAGCAGCCAAGGAGCTCTCCAGGGGGTGAATTCACCCCTCCACTTT. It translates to CASSQGALQGVNSPLHF.

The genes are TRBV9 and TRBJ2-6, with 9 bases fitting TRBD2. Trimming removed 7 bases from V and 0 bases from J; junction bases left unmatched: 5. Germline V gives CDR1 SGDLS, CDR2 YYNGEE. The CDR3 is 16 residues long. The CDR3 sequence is CASRASGTSGANVLTF. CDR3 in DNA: TGTGCCAGCCGGGCTAGCGGGACCTCTGGGGCCAACGTCCTGACTTTC. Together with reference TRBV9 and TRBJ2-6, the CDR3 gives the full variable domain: DSGVTQTPKHLITATGQRVTLRCSPRSGDLSVYWYQQSLDQGLQFLIQYYNGEERAKGNILERFSAQQFPDLHSELNLSSLELGDSALYFCASRASGTSGANVLTFGAGSRLTVL.

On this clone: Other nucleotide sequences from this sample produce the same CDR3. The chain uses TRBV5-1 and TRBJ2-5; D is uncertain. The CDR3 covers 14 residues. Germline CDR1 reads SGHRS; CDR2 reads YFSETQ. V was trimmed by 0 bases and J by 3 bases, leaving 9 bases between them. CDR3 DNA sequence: TGCGCCAGCAGCTTGGGCCGGAGAGAAGAGACCCAGTACTTC. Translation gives CASSLGRREETQYF.

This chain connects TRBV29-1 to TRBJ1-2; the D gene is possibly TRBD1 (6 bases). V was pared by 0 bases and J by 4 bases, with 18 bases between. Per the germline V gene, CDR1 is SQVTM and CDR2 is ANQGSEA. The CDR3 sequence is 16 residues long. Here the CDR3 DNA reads TGCAGCGTTGAAGATTGGGGGCGTGGAAATGCCTATGGCTACACCTTC. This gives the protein CSVEDWGRGNAYGYTF.

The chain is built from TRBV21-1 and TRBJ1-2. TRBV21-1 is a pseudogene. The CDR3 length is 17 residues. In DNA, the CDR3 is TGTGCCAGCAGCAACTCAGTAGCCCGTACTAATTACGGTGGCTACACCTTC. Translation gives CASSNSVARTNYGGYTF.

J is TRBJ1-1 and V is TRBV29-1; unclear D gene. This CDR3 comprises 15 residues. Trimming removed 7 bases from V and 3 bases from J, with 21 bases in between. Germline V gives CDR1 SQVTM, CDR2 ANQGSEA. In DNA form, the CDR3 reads TGCAGCGGCGGAGGTGCGGGGAGAATTGACACTGAAGCTTTCTTT. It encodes CSGGGAGRIDTEAFF.

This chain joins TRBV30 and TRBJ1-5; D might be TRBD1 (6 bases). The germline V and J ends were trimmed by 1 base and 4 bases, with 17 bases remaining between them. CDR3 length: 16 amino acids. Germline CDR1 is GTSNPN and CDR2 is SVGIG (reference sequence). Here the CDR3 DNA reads TGTGCCTGGAGTGGGGGGCCCCCAGAGTGGAATCAGCCCCAGCATTTT. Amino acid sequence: CAWSGGPPEWNQPQHF.

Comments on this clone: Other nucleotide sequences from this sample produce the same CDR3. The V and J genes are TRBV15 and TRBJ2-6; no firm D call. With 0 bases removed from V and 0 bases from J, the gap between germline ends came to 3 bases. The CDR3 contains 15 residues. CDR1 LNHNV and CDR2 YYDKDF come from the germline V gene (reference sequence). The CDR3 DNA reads TGTGCCACCAGCAGAGATCGCTCTGGGGCCAACGTCCTGACTTTC. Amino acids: CATSRDRSGANVLTF.

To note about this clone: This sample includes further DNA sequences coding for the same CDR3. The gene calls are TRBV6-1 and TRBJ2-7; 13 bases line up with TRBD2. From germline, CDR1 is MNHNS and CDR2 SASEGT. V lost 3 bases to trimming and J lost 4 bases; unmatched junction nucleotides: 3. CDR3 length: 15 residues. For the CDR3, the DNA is TGTGCCAGCAGTGAGGGGACTAGCGGGACGTACGAGCAGTACTTC. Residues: CASSEGTSGTYEQYF.

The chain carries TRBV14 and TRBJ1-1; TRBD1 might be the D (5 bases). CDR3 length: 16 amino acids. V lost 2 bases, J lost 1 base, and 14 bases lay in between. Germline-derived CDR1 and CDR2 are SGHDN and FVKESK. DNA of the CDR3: TGTGCCAGCAGCCAAATAAGGGGTTGGGGGAACACTGAAGCTTTCTTT. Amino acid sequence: CASSQIRGWGNTEAFF.

CDR3 coding DNA: TGTGCCAGCAAGGGGGTAGCGGGAGGCTTAAGCACAGATACGCAGTATTTT. Translation gives CASKGVAGGLSTDTQYF. The chain uses TRBV27 and TRBJ2-3; 10 bases fit TRBD2. The junction had 10 bases not matched to a gene; V was cut back by 7 bases and J by 0 bases. Germline loops: CDR1 MNHEY, CDR2 SMNVEV (reference sequence). The CDR3 totals 17 residues.

CDR3 DNA sequence: TGTGCCAGCAGCCCCCTCGGGGCGGGAAAAGAGACCCAGTACTTC. The encoded protein is CASSPLGAGKETQYF. V and J are TRBV7-6 and TRBJ2-5; perhaps TRBD2 as D (6 bases). V was shortened by 5 bases and J by 3 bases, with 16 bases between the two germline ends. Looked up from germline, CDR1 is SGHVS and CDR2 is FNYEAQ. The CDR3 consists of 15 residues. The complete variable domain, with remaining parts taken from reference TRBV7-6 and TRBJ2-5, reads GAGVSQSPRYKVTKRGQDVALRCDPISGHVSLYWYRQALGQGPEFLTYFNYEAQQDKSGLPNDRFSAERPEGSISTLTIQRTEQRDSAMYRCASSPLGAGKETQYFGPGTRLLVL.

CDR3 in DNA: TGTGCCAGCAGTTTATCCCCAGCGCGATCGCGCAATCAGCCCCAGCATTTT. Translating gives CASSLSPARSRNQPQHF. The chain is built from TRBV28 and TRBJ1-5, with D unclear. V lost 1 base and J 2 bases, leaving 15 bases between the germline ends. This CDR3 is 17 amino acids long. CDR1 and CDR2 (germline): MDHEN, SYDVKM. Combining the CDR3 with reference TRBV28 and TRBJ1-5 gives the whole variable domain DVKVTQSSRYLVKRTGEKVFLECVQDMDHENMFWYRQDPGLGLRLIYFSYDVKMKEKGDIPEGYSVSREKKERFSLILESASTNQTSMYLCASSLSPARSRNQPQHFGDGTRLSIL.

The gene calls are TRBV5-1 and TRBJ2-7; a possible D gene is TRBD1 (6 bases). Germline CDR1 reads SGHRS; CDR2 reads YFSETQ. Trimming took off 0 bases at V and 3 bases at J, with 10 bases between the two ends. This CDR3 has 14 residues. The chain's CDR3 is CASSLVTGDYEQYF. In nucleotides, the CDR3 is TGCGCCAGCAGCTTGGTGACAGGTGACTACGAGCAGTACTTC.

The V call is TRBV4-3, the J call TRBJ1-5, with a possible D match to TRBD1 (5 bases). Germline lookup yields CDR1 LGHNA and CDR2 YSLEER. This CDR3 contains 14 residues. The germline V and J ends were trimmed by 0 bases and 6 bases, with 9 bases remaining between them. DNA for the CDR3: TGCGCCAGCAGCCAAGATCGGGGGTTTCAGCCCCAGCATTTT. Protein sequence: CASSQDRGFQPQHF.

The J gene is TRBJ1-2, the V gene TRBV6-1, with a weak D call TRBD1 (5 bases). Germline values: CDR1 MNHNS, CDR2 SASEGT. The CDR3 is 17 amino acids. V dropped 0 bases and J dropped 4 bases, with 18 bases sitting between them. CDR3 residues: CASSEALGGGTLYGYTF. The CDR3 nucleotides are TGTGCCAGCAGTGAAGCGCTTGGTGGAGGGACCCTCTATGGCTACACCTTC.

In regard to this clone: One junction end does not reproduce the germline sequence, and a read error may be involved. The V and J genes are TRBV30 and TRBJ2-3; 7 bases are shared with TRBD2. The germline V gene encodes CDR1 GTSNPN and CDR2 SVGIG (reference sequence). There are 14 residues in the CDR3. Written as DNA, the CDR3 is TGTGCCTGGAAACTAGCGACTAGCACAGATGCGCAGTATTTT. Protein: CAWKLATSTDAQYF.

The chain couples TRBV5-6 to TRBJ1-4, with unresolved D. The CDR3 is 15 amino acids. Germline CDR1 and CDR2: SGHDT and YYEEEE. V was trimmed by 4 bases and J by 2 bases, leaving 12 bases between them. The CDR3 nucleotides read TGTGCCAGCAGCGAGGGAATGGGTACTAATGAAAAACTGTTTTTT. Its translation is CASSEGMGTNEKLFF.

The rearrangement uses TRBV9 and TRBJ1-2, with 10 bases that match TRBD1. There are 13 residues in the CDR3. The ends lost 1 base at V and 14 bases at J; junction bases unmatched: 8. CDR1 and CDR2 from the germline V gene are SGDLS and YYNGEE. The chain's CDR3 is CASSVIGTGVRTF. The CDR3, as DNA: TGTGCCAGCAGCGTAATCGGGACAGGGGTCCGGACCTTC. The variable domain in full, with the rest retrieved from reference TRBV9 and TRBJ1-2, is DSGVTQTPKHLITATGQRVTLRCSPRSGDLSVYWYQQSLDQGLQFLIQYYNGEERAKGNILERFSAQQFPDLHSELNLSSLELGDSALYFCASSVIGTGVRTFGSGTRLTVV.

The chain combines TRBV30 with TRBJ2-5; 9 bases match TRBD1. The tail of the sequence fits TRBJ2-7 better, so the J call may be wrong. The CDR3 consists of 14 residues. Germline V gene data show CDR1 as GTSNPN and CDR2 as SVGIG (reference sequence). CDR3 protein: CAWNRGTGIYEQYF. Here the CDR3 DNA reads TGTGCCTGGAACAGAGGGACAGGGATCTACGAGCAGTACTTC.

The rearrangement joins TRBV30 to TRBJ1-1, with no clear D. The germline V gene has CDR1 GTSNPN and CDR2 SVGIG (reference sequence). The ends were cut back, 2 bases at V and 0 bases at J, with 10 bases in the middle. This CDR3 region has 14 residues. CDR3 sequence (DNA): TGTGCCTGGAGTCCCGGGTTGGTGAACACTGAAGCTTTCTTT. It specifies CAWSPGLVNTEAFF.

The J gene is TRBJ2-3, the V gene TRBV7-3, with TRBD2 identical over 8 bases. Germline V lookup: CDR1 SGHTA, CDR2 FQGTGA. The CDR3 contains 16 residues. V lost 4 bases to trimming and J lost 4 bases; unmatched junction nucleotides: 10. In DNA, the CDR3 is TGTGCCAGCAGCTCCCTGGGGCCGGGAGGGGCAGATACGCAGTATTTT. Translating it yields CASSSLGPGGADTQYF. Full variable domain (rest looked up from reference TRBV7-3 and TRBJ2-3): GAGVSQTPSNKVTEKGKYVELRCDPISGHTALYWYRQSLGQGPEFLIYFQGTGAADDSGLPNDRFFAVRPEGSVSTLKIQRTERGDSAVYLCASSSLGPGGADTQYFGPGTRLTVL.

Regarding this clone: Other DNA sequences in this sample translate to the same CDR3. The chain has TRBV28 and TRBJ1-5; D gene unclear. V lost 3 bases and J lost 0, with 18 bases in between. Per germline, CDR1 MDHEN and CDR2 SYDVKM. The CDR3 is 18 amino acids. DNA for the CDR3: TGTGCCAGCAGTTTCCCCGCCCGAGGGCGGGTTAGCAATCAGCCCCAGCATTTT. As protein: CASSFPARGRVSNQPQHF.